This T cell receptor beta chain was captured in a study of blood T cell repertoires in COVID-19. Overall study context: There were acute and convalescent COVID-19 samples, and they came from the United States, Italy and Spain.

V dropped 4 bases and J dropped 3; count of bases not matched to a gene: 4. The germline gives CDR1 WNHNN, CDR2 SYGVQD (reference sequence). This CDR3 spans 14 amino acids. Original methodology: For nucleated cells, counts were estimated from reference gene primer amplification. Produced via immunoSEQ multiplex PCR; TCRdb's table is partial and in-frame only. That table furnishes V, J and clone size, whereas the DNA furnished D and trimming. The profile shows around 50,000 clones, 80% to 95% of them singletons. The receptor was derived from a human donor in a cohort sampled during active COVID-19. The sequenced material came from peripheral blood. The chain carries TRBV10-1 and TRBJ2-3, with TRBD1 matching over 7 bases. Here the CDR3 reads CASSARTGTDTQYF. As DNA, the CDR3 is TGCGCCAGCAGTGCCAGGACAGGTACAGATACGCAGTATTTT.